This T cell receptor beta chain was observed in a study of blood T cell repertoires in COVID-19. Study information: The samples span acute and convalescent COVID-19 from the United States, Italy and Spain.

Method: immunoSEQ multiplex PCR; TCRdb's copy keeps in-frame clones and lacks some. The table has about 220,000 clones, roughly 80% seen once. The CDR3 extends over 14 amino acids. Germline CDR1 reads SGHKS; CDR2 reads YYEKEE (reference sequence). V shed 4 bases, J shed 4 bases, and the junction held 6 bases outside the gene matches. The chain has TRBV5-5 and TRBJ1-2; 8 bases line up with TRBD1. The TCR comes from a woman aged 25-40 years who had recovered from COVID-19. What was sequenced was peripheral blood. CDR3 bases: TGTGCCAGCAGCGGTGGACAGGGCGGCTATGGCTACACCTTC. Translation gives CASSGGQGGYGYTF.